This T cell receptor (beta chain) was sequenced in a study of technical replicates of blood from several donors. TCRdb's table, derived via immunoSEQ multiplex PCR, lists solely in-frame clones and lacks some. Of 75,000 to 95,000 clones in the sample, 90% to 96% are singletons; the top ten hold 0.36%. The ends were cut back, 5 bases at V and 0 bases at J, with 14 bases in the middle. CDR1 LNHDA and CDR2 SQIVND come from the germline V gene (reference sequence). The CDR3 is made up of 16 amino acids. The chain couples TRBV19 to TRBJ1-5; D remains unclear. The clonotype was recovered from a human donor in good health. Sequencing was performed on T cells isolated from PBMCs. Here the CDR3 reads CASSFGVVYSNQPQHF. The CDR3 DNA is TGTGCCAGTAGTTTCGGGGTGGTTTATAGCAATCAGCCCCAGCATTTT.